One sample yielded the 18 T cell receptor beta chains listed below, sequenced in a study of T cells after yellow fever vaccination. MiXCR, run by TCRdb on the 5' RACE reads, gives a single entry per CDR3 protein. Of tens of thousands of distinct CDR3 sequences in the sample, under 12% were seen once. The sequencing used PBMCs, either bulk or a sorted T-cell subset (CD4+, CD8+, memory, or dextramer-sorted; not recorded which), collected roughly 14 days after the first yellow fever vaccination. These TCRs come from a young man who received the YFV17D yellow fever vaccine.

This clonotype occurred many times. This chain links TRBV6-5 with TRBJ1-1; D not certain. There are 14 residues in the CDR3. V lost 2 bases and J lost 4, with 11 bases in between. Germline CDR1 MNHEY, CDR2 SVGAGI. The CDR3 DNA sequence: TGTGCCAGCAGTTACGGCGTACCGAGCACTGAAGCTTTCTTT. It is translated as CASSYGVPSTEAFF.

This clonotype was detected ten times or more. The CDR3 DNA sequence: TGTGCCAGCAAGTCGGGGGGACCCTACGAGCAGTACGTC. Protein sequence: CASKSGGPYEQYV. V usage is TRBV28 and J usage is TRBJ2-7, with 7 positions matching TRBD2. Germline values: CDR1 MDHEN, CDR2 SYDVKM. Trimming removed 7 bases from V and 2 bases from J; junction bases left unmatched: 5. The length of the CDR3 is 13 residues.

In regard to this clonotype: Possible read error: a much larger clone is one base away. The chain recombines TRBV20-1 with TRBJ2-3; D tentatively reads TRBD1 or TRBD2 (6 bases each). Looked up from germline, CDR1 is DFQATT and CDR2 is SNEGSKA (reference sequence). The CDR3 has 18 amino acids. Trimming removed 2 bases at V and 3 bases at J, with 24 bases between. The CDR3 protein is CSARSEESTGGQTDTQYF. The CDR3 DNA follows: TGCAGTGCTAGATCTGAGGAGTCAACCGGGGGCCAAACAGATACGCAGTATTTT.

Comments on this clonotype: A single base separates this from a much larger clone, so it may be a read error. The rearrangement links TRBV2 to TRBJ1-1, with D maybe TRBD1 (5 bases). Germline V lookup: CDR1 SNHLY, CDR2 FYNNEI. V was trimmed by 8 bases and J by 2 bases, leaving 12 bases between them. The CDR3 covers 13 residues. The chain's CDR3 is CASFMGTNTEAFF. The CDR3 DNA sequence: TGTGCCAGCTTCATGGGGACCAACACTGAAGCTTTCTTT. Full variable domain (rest looked up from reference TRBV2 and TRBJ1-1): EPEVTQTPSHQVTQMGQEVILRCVPISNHLYFYWYRQILGQKVEFLVSFYNNEISEKSEIFDDQFSVERPDGSNFTLKIRSTKLEDSAMYFCASFMGTNTEAFFGQGTRLTVV.

Note on this clonotype: A much more abundant neighbour one base away suggests this may be a read error. The chain links TRBV11-1 to TRBJ2-2; 9 positions match TRBD1. Trimming removed 3 bases from V and 3 bases from J; junction bases left unmatched: 11. The V gene's germline CDR1 is SGHAT and CDR2 FQDESV (reference sequence). CDR3 length: 18 residues. The CDR3 DNA reads as TGTGCCAGCAGCTTCTGTACAGGGGGCAACTGGGACACCGGGGAGCTGTTTTTT. This encodes CASSFCTGGNWDTGELFF.

This clonotype was counted at least ten times. The genes are TRBV5-1 and TRBJ2-3; D gene unclear. Germline values: CDR1 SGHRS, CDR2 YFSETQ. The CDR3 is 14 residues long. Trimming shortened V by 1 base and J by 2 bases, and 8 bases separated the two germline ends. The CDR3 spells CASSLRPSTDTQYF. CDR3 nucleotides: TGCGCCAGCAGCTTGCGTCCATCCACAGATACGCAGTATTTT.

To note about this clonotype: Given a much more abundant clone one base away, this may be a read error. The chain recombines TRBV4-1 with TRBJ2-7, with a possible D match to TRBD2 (6 bases). Trimming left V 4 bases short and J 7 bases short, with 20 bases between. Germline V gives CDR1 MGHRA, CDR2 YSYEKL. The CDR3 is 15 residues long. The CDR3 DNA reads as TGCGCCAGCAGCCGAGATAGGGTCGGGGGAAGGGAGCAGTACTTC. This sequence encodes CASSRDRVGGREQYF.

This clonotype was seen at least ten times. V is TRBV5-1 and J is TRBJ2-3, with 8 bases identical to TRBD2. Germline V gene sequence: CDR1 SGHRS, CDR2 YFSETQ. With V trimmed by 2 bases and J by 6 bases, 5 bases remained unmatched. This CDR3 region has 14 residues. Here the CDR3 reads CASSFAGGWDTQYF. DNA of the CDR3: TGCGCCAGCAGCTTTGCGGGGGGTTGGGATACGCAGTATTTT.

This clonotype was observed at least ten times. The V gene is TRBV7-2, the J gene TRBJ2-7, with D possibly TRBD2 on 5 matching bases. The CDR3 has 12 amino acids. Germline V gives CDR1 SGHTA, CDR2 FQGNSA. In nucleotides, the CDR3 is TGTGCCAGCAGCTTAGGCCCCTCAATCGGGGACGTC. Encoded protein: CASSLGPSIGDV.

This clonotype occurred many times. V and J are TRBV6-1 and TRBJ2-3, with 10 nucleotides matching TRBD2. V lost 6 bases to trimming and J lost 2 bases; unmatched junction nucleotides: 11. The CDR3 has 17 amino acids. Looked up from germline, CDR1 is MNHNS and CDR2 is SASEGT. CDR3 nucleotides: TGTGCCAGCAGCCAGGTGGTAGCGGGGGGACCCACAGATACGCAGTATTTT. Residues: CASSQVVAGGPTDTQYF.

About this clonotype itself: A read error may be the cause here, since a much bigger clone is one base away. This chain uses TRBV3-1 with TRBJ1-4; D is uncertain. Germline V gene sequence: CDR1 LGHDT, CDR2 YNNKEL (reference sequence). CDR3 length equals 16 residues. V lost 0 bases and J 8 bases, leaving 16 bases between the germline ends. The CDR3 spells CASSQDPRCRREKLFF. CDR3 in DNA: TGTGCCAGCAGCCAAGATCCTCGGTGTAGGCGGGAAAAACTGTTTTTT. The variable domain in full, with the rest retrieved from reference TRBV3-1 and TRBJ1-4, is DTAVSQTPKYLVTQMGNDKSIKCEQNLGHDTMYWYKQDSKKFLKIMFSYNNKELIINETVPNRFSPKSPDKAHLNLHINSLELGDSAVYFCASSQDPRCRREKLFFGSGTQLSVL.

There are many counts of this clonotype. The chain joins TRBV4-1 to TRBJ1-1, with D possibly matching TRBD1 (5 bases). Trimming cost V 6 bases and J 4 bases, with 15 bases left between them. This CDR3 has 14 residues. Germline CDR1 reads MGHRA; CDR2 reads YSYEKL. CDR3 region: CASRPQVLTTEAFF. Here the CDR3 DNA reads TGCGCCAGCAGACCACAGGTTTTAACCACTGAAGCTTTCTTT.

This clonotype was seen many times. This chain uses TRBV3-1 with TRBJ2-2; D gene ambiguous. V was shortened by 4 bases and J by 0 bases, with 9 bases between the two germline ends. The CDR3 consists of 15 residues. Germline loops: CDR1 LGHDT, CDR2 YNNKEL (reference sequence). DNA of the CDR3: TGTGCCAGCAGCCGGGGTGAGGCGAACACCGGGGAGCTGTTTTTT. The encoded protein is CASSRGEANTGELFF.

This clonotype was counted at least ten times. This chain joins TRBV12-3 or TRBV12-4 and TRBJ1-5; D might be TRBD1 (6 bases). V lost 6 bases, J lost 1 base, and 13 bases lay in between. CDR3 length equals 15 residues. In DNA form, the CDR3 reads TGTGCCAGCAGGTCAGGGGTTTCGAGCAATCAGCCCCAGCATTTT. Its protein product is CASRSGVSSNQPQHF.

This clonotype was counted many times. The chain is built from TRBV6-5 and TRBJ1-5; D is ambiguous. With 6 bases removed from V and 0 bases from J, the gap between germline ends came to 9 bases. The CDR3 is 14 residues long. In germline, CDR1 is MNHEY, CDR2 SVGAGI. The CDR3 reads CASSKSDSNQPQHF. In nucleotides, the CDR3 is TGTGCCAGCAGCAAGTCGGATAGCAATCAGCCCCAGCATTTT.

This clonotype was detected many times. The chain couples TRBV29-1 to TRBJ1-2; D gene unclear. Germline assignment: CDR1 SQVTM and CDR2 ANQGSEA. The CDR3 length is 12 residues. Trimming took off 6 bases at V and 0 bases at J, with 8 bases between the two ends. The chain's CDR3 is CSVTRPNYGYTF. CDR3 nucleotides: TGCAGCGTAACCAGACCTAACTATGGCTACACCTTC.

This clonotype was seen many times. This chain uses TRBV5-6 with TRBJ2-1; D not resolved. This CDR3 has 11 amino acids. CDR1 SGHDT and CDR2 YYEEEE come from the germline V gene. Trimming cost V 1 base and J 4 bases, with 0 bases left between them. Written as DNA, the CDR3 is TGTGCCAGCAGCTTGTACAATGAGCAGTTCTTC. Protein sequence: CASSLYNEQFF.

This clonotype was observed at least ten times. The rearrangement joins TRBV7-8 to TRBJ1-2; no reliable D call. Per the germline V gene, CDR1 is SGHVS and CDR2 is FQNEAQ. CDR3 length: 13 amino acids. V lost 2 bases and J 6 bases, leaving 10 bases between the germline ends. CDR3: CASSLLQQDGYTF. The CDR3 DNA sequence: TGTGCCAGCAGCTTATTACAGCAAGATGGCTACACCTTC. Combining the CDR3 with reference TRBV7-8 and TRBJ1-2 gives the whole variable domain GAGVSQSPRYKVAKRGQDVALRCDPISGHVSLFWYQQALGQGPEFLTYFQNEAQLDKSGLPSDRFFAERPEGSVSTLKIQRTQQEDSAVYLCASSLLQQDGYTFGSGTRLTVV.